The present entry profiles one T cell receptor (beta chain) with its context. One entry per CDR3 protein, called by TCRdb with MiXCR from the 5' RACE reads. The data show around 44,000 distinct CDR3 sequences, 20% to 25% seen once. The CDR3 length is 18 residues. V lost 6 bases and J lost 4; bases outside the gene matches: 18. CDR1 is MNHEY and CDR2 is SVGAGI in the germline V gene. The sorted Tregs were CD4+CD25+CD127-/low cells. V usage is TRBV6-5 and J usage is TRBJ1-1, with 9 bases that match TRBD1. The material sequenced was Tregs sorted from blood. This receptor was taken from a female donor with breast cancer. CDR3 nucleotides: TGTGCCAGCAGGGACATCGGGACAGGGACTATTCCGGGCACTGAAGCTTTCTTT. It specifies CASRDIGTGTIPGTEAFF.